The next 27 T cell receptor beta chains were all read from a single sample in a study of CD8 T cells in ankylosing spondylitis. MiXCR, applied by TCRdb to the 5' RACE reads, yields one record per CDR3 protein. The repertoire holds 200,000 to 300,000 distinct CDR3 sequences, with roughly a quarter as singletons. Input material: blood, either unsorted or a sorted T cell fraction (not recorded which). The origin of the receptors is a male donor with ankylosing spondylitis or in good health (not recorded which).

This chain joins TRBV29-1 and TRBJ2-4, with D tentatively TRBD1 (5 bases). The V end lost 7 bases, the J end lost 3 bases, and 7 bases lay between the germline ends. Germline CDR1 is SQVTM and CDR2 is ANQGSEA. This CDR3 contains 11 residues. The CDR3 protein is CSGDSKNIQYF. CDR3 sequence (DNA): TGCAGCGGCGACAGCAAAAACATTCAGTACTTC.

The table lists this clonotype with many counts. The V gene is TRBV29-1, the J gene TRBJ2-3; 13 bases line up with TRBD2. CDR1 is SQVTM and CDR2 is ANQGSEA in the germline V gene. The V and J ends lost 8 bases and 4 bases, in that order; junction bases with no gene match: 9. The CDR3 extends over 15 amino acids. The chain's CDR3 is CSSPGTSGKADTQYF. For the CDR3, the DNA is TGCAGCTCACCCGGGACTAGCGGGAAGGCAGATACGCAGTATTTT.

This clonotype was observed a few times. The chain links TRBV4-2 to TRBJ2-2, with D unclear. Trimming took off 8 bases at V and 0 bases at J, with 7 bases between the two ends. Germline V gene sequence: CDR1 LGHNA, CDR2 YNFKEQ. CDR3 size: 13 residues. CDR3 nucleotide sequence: TGTGCCAGCGCTACAACGAACACCGGGGAGCTGTTTTTT. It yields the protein CASATTNTGELFF.

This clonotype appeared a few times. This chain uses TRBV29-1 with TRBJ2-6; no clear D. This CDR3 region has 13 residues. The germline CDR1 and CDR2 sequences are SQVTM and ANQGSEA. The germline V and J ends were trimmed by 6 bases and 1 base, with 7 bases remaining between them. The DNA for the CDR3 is TGCAGCGTCTCCCCATCTGGGGCCAACGTCCTGACTTTC. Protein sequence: CSVSPSGANVLTF.

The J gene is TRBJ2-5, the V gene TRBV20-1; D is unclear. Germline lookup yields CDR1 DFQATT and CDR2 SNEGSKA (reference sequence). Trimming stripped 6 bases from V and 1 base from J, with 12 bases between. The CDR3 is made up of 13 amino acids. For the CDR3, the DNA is TGCAGTGCCACAGAATTCTCCCAAGAGACCCAGTACTTC. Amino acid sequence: CSATEFSQETQYF.

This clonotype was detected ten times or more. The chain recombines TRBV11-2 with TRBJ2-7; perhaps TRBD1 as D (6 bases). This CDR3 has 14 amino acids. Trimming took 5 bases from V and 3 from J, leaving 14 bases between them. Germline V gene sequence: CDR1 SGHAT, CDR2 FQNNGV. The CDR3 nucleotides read TGTGCCAGCAGCCAAACCAGGGGAATCTACGAGCAGTACTTC. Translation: CASSQTRGIYEQYF.

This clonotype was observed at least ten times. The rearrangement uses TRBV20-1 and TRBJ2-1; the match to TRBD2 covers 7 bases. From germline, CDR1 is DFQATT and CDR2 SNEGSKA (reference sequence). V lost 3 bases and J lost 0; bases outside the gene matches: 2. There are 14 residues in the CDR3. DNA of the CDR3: TGCAGTGCTAGGGAGCGGGACTCCTACAATGAGCAGTTCTTC. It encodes CSARERDSYNEQFF.

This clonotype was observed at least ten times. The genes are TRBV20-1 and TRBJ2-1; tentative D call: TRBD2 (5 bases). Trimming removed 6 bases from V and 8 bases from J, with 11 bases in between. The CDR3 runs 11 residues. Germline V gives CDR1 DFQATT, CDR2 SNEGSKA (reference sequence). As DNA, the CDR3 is TGCAGTGCGCTTCTAGCTGATGAGCAGTTCTTC. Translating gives CSALLADEQFF.

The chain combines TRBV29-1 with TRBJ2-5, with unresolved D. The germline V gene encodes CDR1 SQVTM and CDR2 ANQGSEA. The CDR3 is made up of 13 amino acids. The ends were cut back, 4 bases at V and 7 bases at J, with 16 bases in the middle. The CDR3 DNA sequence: TGCAGCGTTGGGAGCCCCCCGGCTGGGACCCAGTACTTC. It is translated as CSVGSPPAGTQYF. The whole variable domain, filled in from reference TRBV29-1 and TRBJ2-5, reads SAVISQKPSRDICQRGTSLTIQCQVDSQVTMMFWYRQQPGQSLTLIATANQGSEATYESGFVIDKFPISRPNLTFSTLTVSNMSPEDSSIYLCSVGSPPAGTQYFGPGTRLLVL.

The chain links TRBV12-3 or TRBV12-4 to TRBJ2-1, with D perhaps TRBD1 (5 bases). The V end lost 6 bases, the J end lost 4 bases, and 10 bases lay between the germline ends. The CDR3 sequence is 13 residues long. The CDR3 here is CASRADRYNEQFF. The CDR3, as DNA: TGTGCCAGCAGGGCAGACAGATACAATGAGCAGTTCTTC.

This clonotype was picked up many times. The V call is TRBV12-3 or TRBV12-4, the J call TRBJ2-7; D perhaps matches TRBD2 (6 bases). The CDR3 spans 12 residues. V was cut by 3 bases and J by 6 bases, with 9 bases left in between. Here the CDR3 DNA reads TGTGCCAGCAGTTTGCGCGGGACCGAGCAGTACTTC. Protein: CASSLRGTEQYF.

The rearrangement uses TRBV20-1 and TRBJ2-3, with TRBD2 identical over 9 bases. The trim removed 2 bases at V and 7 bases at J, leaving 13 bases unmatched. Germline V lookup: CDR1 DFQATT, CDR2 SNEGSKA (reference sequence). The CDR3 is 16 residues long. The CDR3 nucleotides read TGCAGTGCTAGACTAACGACTAGCGGCCTCCGGAATACGCAGTATTTT. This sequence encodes CSARLTTSGLRNTQYF.

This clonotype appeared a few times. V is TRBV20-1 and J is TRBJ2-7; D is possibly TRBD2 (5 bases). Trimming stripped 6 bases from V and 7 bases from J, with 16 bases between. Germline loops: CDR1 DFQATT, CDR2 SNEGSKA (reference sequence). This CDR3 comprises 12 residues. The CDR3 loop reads CSASGSTQEQYF. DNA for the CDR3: TGCAGTGCGTCGGGGTCCACTCAGGAGCAGTACTTC.

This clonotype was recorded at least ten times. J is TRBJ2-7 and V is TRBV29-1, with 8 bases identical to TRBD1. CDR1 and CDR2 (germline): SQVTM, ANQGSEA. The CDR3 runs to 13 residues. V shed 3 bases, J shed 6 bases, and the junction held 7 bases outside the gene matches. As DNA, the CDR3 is TGCAGCGTTGAGAGGCAGGGGGCAGGCGAGCAGTACTTC. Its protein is CSVERQGAGEQYF.

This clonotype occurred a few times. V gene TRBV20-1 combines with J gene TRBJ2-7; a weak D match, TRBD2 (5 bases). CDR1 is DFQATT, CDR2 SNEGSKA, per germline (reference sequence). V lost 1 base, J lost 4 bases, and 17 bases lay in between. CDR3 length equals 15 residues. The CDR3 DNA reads TGCAGTGCTAGAGTTACGGGAACCCGCCTTTACGAGCAGTACTTC. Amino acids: CSARVTGTRLYEQYF.

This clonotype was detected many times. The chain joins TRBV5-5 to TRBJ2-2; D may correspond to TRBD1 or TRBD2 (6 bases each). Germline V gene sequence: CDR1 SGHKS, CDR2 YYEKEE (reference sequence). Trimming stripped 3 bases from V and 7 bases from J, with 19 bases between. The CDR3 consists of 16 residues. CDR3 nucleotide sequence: TGTGCCAGCAGCTGGGGACCCCGGGGGCGAGACGGGGAGCTGTTTTTT. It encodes CASSWGPRGRDGELFF. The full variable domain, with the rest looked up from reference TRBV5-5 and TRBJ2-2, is DAGVTQSPTHLIKTRGQQVTLRCSPISGHKSVSWYQQVLGQGPQFIFQYYEKEERGRGNFPDRFSARQFPNYSSELNVNALLLGDSALYLCASSWGPRGRDGELFFGEGSRLTVL.

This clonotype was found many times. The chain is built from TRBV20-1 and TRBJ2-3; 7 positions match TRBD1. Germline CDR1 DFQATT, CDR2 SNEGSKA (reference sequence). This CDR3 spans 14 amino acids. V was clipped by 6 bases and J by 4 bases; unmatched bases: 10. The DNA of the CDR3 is TGCAGTGCGAGGGACAGTTTAAACCCAGATACGCAGTATTTT. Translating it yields CSARDSLNPDTQYF.

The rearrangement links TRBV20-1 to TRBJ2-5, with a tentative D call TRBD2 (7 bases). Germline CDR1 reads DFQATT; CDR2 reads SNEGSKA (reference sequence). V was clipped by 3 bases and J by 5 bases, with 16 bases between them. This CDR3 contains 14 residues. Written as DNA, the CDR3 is TGCAGTGCTAGCCCCCACAAGGGGGGGGAGACCCAGTACTTC. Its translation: CSASPHKGGETQYF.

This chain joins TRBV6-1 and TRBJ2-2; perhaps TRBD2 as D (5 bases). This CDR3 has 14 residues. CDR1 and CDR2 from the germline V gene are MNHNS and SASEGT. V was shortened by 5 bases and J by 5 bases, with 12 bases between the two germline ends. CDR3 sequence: CASSRNPGTGELFF. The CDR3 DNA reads TGTGCCAGCAGTCGCAACCCGGGGACCGGGGAGCTGTTTTTT.

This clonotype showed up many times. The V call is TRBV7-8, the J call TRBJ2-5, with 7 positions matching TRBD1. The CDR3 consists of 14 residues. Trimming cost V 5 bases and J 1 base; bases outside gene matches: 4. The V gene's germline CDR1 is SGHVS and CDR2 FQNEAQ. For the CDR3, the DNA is TGTGCCAGCAGCCTTGACAGGGTCCAAGAGACCCAGTACTTC. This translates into CASSLDRVQETQYF.

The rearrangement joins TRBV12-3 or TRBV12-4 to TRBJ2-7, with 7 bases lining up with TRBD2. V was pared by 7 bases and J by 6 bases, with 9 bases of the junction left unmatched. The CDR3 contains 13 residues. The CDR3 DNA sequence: TGTGCCAGCACCGATCGGGGGGAAGGCGAGCAGTACTTC. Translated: CASTDRGEGEQYF.

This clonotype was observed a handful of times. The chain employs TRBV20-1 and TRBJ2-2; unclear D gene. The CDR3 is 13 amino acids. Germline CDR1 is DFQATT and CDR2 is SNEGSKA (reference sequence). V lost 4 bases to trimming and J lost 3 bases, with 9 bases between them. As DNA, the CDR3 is TGCAGTGCTATCTCAGTGCACACCGGGGAGCTGTTTTTT. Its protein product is CSAISVHTGELFF.

CDR3 nucleotide sequence: TGCAGTGCTAGAGATGCTGCTCGGCAGGGGGCTTCCTACGAGCAGTACTTC. Its translation is CSARDAARQGASYEQYF. The genes are TRBV20-1 and TRBJ2-7; 8 bases line up with TRBD1. Germline V gives CDR1 DFQATT, CDR2 SNEGSKA (reference sequence). Germline trimming cut 0 bases from V and 1 base from J; bases unmatched to any gene: 11. The CDR3 spans 17 residues.

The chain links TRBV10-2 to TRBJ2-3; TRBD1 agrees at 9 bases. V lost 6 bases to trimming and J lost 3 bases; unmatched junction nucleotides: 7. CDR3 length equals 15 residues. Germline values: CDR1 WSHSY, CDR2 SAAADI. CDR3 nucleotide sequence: TGCGCCAGCAGCCAATTGACAGGGGGGACAGATACGCAGTATTTT. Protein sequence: CASSQLTGGTDTQYF.

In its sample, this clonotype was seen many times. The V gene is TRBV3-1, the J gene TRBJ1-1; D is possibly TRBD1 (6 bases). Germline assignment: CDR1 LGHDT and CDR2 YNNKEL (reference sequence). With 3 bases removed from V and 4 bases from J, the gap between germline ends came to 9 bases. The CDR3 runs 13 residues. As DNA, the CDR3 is TGTGCCAGCAGCCAGGGGGCTGTCACTGAAGCTTTCTTT. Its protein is CASSQGAVTEAFF.

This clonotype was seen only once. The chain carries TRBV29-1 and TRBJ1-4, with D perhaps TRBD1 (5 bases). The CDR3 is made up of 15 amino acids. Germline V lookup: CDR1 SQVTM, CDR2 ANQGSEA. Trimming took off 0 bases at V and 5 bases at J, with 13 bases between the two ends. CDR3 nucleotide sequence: TGCAGCGTTGAAGATGGAGGGGCAGACAATGAAAAACTGTTTTTT. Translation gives CSVEDGGADNEKLFF.

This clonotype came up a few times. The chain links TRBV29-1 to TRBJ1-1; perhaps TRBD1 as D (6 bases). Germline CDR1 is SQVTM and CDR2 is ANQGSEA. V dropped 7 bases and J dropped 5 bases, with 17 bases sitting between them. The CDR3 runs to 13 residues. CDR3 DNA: TGCAGCGCCGAACCACAGGGTTGGACTGAAGCTTTCTTT. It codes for CSAEPQGWTEAFF.